The source of this T cell receptor (beta chain) is a study of T cell clones after liver transplantation. Study-wide context: TCRbeta sequencing after a pre-transplant mixed lymphocyte reaction identified graft-donor-reactive clones, later tracked in post-transplant blood. At least one year of complete immunosuppression withdrawal without enzymes over twice normal defined tolerance. General study findings and limits: In 5 of 8 subjects, circulating graft-donor-reactive CD4 TCRbeta sequences fell significantly after transplant.

A remark on this clone: As yet, its antigen is unknown.

Trimming took 0 bases from V and 4 from J, leaving 14 bases between them. In germline, CDR1 is LGHNA, CDR2 YNFKEQ. This CDR3 is 16 amino acids long. Measured with immunoSEQ multiplex PCR; TCRdb has only the in-frame clones, and not every one. Among about 20,000 clones listed, about 83% were seen once. The material sequenced was CD8+ T cells from blood, taken approximately 54 months after liver transplant. The TCR was taken from a human patient who received a liver transplant. Some T cells may trace back to the graft donor. The chain has TRBV4-2 and TRBJ2-3, with a possible D match to TRBD1 (7 bases). In nucleotides, the CDR3 is TGTGCCAGCAGCCAAGAATCAGGAGGGGGCGCAGATACGCAGTATTTT. Protein: CASSQESGGGADTQYF.